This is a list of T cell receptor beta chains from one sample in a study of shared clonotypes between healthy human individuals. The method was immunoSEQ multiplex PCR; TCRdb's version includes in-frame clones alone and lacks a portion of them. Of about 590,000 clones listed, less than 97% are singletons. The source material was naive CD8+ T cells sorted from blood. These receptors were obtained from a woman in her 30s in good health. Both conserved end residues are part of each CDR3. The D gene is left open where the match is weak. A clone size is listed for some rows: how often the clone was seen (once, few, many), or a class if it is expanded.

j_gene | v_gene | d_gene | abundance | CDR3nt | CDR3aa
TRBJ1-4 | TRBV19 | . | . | TGTGCCAGTAGCCGGGGGAATGAAAAACTGTTTTTT | CASSRGNEKLFF
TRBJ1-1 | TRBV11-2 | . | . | TGTGCCAGCAGCTTCAGAATGCTTGAAGCTTTCTTT | CASSFRMLEAFF
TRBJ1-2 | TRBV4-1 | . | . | TGCGCCAGCAGCCCCATTGGGGCAGGTCGAGGCTACACCTTC | CASSPIGAGRGYTF
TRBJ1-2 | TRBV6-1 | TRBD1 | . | TGTGCCAGCAGTAGCCGGGACAGGGGGGAATATGGCTACACCTTC | CASSSRDRGEYGYTF
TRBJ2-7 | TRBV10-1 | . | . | TGCGCCAACCCGACCAACCTCTTTTCCTACGAGCAGTACTTC | CANPTNLFSYEQYF
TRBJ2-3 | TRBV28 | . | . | TGTGCCAGCAGTTTATGGCTAGCGAACACAGATACGCAGTATTTT | CASSLWLANTDTQYF
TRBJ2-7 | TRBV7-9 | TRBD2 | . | TGTGCCAGCAGCTTAGCCCGCGGACTAGCGGGAGCGGGCGAGCAGTACTTC | CASSLARGLAGAGEQYF
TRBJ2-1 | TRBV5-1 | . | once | TGCGCCAGCAGCTTGTACTCGAACAATGAGCAGTTCTTC | CASSLYSNNEQFF
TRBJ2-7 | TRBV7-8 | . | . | TGTGCCAGCAGCTTAGTTGGAGGCAGCTCCTACGAGCAGTACTTC | CASSLVGGSSYEQYF
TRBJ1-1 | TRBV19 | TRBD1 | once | TGTGCCAGTAGTGTCTGGACAGGGGGCACTGAAGCTTTCTTT | CASSVWTGGTEAFF
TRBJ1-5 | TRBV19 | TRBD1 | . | TGTGCCAGTAGCGCTGACAGGGAGGGCAATCAGCCCCAGCATTTT | CASSADREGNQPQHF
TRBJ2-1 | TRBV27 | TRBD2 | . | TGTGCCAGCAGTTTAAAGCGGGAGTACAATGAGCAGTTCTTC | CASSLKREYNEQFF
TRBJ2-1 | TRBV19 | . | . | TGTGCCAGTAGTATAGTGGTGGGGGCAGGGGCTGGCAATGAGCAGTTCTTC | CASSIVVGAGAGNEQFF
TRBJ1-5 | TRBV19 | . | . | TGTGCCAGTAAGCCGACAAATCAGCCCCAGCATTTT | CASKPTNQPQHF
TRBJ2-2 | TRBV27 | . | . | TGTGCCAGCAGTCCGCGGACACCTAAACAAACCGGGGAGCTGTTTTTT | CASSPRTPKQTGELFF
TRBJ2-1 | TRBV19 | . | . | TGTGCCAGTAGTATAGATTTAGGGCCCTACAATGAGCAGTTCTTC | CASSIDLGPYNEQFF
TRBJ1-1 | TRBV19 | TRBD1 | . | TGTGCCATACGGACAGGGAACACTGAAGCTTTCTTT | CAIRTGNTEAFF
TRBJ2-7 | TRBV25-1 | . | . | TGTGCCAGCAGTGAGGGTACTGGGCAGTACTTC | CASSEGTGQYF
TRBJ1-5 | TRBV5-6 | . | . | TGTGCCAGCAGCTTGATGGGGGCCGATCAGCCCCAGCATTTT | CASSLMGADQPQHF
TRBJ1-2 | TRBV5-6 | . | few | TGTGCCAGCAGCTTGGTTGGAGGCTACACCTTC | CASSLVGGYTF
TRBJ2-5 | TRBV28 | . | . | TGTGCCAGCAGCCAACCGAGGGAACAAGAGACCCAGTACTTC | CASSQPREQETQYF
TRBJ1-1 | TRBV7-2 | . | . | TGTGCCAGCAGCTCACCCGGGGTGGTGAACACTGAAGCTTTCTTT | CASSSPGVVNTEAFF
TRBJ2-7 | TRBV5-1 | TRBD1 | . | TGCGCCAGCAGTCCTGACAGGGGGCACTACGAGCAGTACTTC | CASSPDRGHYEQYF
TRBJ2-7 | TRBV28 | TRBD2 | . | TGTGCCAGCAGTTTGTGGGCTAGCGGGAGGGGCGAGCAGTACTTC | CASSLWASGRGEQYF
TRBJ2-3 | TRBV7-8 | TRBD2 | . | TGTGCCAGCAGCACCCCGGGGGGGAGCACAGATACGCAGTATTTT | CASSTPGGSTDTQYF
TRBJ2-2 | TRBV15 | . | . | TGTGCCACCAGCAGAGTTGGGTCCACCGGGGAGCTGTTTTTT | CATSRVGSTGELFF
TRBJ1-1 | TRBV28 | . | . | TGTGCCAGCAGCAACAGGGTCGCTGAAGCTTTCTTT | CASSNRVAEAFF
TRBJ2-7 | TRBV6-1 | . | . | TGTGCCAGCAGTGAAGGCAGGGGGACCGCGGGAGACCACGAGCAGTACTTC | CASSEGRGTAGDHEQYF
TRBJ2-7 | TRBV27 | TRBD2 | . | TGTGCCAGCAGTTTCGGGACTAGTCACGAGCAGTACTTC | CASSFGTSHEQYF
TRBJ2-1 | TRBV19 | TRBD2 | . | TGTGCCAGTAGGCCTAGCGGGAATGTTGAGCAGTTCTTC | CASRPSGNVEQFF
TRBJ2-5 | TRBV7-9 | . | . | TGTGCCAGCAGCTTGCCTACACAGTACCAAGAGACCCAGTACTTC | CASSLPTQYQETQYF
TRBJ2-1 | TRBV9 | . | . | TGTGCCAGCAGCCCTCGAGGGGGGGCCGTCTCCTACAATGAGCAGTTCTTC | CASSPRGGAVSYNEQFF
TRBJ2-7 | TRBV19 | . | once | TGTGCCAGTAGTCTGATACCGGGCTACGAGCAGTACTTC | CASSLIPGYEQYF
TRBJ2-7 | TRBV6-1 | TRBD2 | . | TGTGCCAGCAGGACTAGCGGGCCGACCTCTCCGGAGCAGTACTTC | CASRTSGPTSPEQYF
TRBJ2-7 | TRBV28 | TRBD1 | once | TGTGCCAGCAGAATGACAGGGGGTTTAGCCTACGAGCAGTACTTC | CASRMTGGLAYEQYF
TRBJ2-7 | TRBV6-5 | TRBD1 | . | TGTGCCAGCAGTTACGGTTTTGGACAGGACACCTACGAGCAGTACTTC | CASSYGFGQDTYEQYF
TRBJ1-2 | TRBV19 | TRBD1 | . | TGTGCCAGTAGTTTGGGACAGCTTCTCTATGGCTACACCTTC | CASSLGQLLYGYTF
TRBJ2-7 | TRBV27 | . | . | TGTGCCAGCAGTTTATACTGGACGGGACGCTCCTACGAGCAGTACTTC | CASSLYWTGRSYEQYF
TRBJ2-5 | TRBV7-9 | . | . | TGTGCCAGCAGCTTAACGGCGGGAGAGACCCAGTACTTC | CASSLTAGETQYF
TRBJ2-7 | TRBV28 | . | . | TGTGCCAGCAGTTTAGTCCAGGGCGCGCCCTACGAGCAGTACTTC | CASSLVQGAPYEQYF